The entry that follows covers one TCR beta chain sequence. This sample is part of a study of blood T cell repertoires in COVID-19. As for the study in general: T cells, B-cell-depleted T cells, or PBMCs provided the cDNA or gDNA that served as material.

Assay used: immunoSEQ multiplex PCR; TCRdb lists only in-frame clones, some missing. The sample consists of some 300,000 clones, 88% of them appearing once. CDR1 and CDR2 from the germline V gene are ENHRY and SYGVKD. The length of the CDR3 is 13 residues. Trimming stripped 10 bases from V and 2 bases from J, with 11 bases between. Sequencing used PBMCs or T cells enriched from blood (not recorded which). This clonotype was sampled from a woman aged 30 to 39 who had recovered from COVID-19. This chain connects TRBV10-3 to TRBJ2-2; no definite D call. The CDR3 here is CASERQNTGELFF. In nucleotides, the CDR3 is TGTGCCAGCGAAAGACAAAACACCGGGGAGCTGTTTTTT.